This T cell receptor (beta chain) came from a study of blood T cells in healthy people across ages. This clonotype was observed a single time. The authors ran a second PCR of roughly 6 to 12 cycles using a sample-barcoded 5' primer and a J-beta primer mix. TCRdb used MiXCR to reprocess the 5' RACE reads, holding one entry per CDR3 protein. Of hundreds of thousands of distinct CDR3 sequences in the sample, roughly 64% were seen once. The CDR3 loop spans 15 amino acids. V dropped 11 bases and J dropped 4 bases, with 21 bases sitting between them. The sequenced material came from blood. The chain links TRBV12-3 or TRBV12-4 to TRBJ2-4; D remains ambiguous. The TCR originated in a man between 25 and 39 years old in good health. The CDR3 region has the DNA TGTGCCGGCCAGTTTTCCCAGCGCGCAAAAAACATTCAGTACTTC. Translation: CAGQFSQRAKNIQYF.